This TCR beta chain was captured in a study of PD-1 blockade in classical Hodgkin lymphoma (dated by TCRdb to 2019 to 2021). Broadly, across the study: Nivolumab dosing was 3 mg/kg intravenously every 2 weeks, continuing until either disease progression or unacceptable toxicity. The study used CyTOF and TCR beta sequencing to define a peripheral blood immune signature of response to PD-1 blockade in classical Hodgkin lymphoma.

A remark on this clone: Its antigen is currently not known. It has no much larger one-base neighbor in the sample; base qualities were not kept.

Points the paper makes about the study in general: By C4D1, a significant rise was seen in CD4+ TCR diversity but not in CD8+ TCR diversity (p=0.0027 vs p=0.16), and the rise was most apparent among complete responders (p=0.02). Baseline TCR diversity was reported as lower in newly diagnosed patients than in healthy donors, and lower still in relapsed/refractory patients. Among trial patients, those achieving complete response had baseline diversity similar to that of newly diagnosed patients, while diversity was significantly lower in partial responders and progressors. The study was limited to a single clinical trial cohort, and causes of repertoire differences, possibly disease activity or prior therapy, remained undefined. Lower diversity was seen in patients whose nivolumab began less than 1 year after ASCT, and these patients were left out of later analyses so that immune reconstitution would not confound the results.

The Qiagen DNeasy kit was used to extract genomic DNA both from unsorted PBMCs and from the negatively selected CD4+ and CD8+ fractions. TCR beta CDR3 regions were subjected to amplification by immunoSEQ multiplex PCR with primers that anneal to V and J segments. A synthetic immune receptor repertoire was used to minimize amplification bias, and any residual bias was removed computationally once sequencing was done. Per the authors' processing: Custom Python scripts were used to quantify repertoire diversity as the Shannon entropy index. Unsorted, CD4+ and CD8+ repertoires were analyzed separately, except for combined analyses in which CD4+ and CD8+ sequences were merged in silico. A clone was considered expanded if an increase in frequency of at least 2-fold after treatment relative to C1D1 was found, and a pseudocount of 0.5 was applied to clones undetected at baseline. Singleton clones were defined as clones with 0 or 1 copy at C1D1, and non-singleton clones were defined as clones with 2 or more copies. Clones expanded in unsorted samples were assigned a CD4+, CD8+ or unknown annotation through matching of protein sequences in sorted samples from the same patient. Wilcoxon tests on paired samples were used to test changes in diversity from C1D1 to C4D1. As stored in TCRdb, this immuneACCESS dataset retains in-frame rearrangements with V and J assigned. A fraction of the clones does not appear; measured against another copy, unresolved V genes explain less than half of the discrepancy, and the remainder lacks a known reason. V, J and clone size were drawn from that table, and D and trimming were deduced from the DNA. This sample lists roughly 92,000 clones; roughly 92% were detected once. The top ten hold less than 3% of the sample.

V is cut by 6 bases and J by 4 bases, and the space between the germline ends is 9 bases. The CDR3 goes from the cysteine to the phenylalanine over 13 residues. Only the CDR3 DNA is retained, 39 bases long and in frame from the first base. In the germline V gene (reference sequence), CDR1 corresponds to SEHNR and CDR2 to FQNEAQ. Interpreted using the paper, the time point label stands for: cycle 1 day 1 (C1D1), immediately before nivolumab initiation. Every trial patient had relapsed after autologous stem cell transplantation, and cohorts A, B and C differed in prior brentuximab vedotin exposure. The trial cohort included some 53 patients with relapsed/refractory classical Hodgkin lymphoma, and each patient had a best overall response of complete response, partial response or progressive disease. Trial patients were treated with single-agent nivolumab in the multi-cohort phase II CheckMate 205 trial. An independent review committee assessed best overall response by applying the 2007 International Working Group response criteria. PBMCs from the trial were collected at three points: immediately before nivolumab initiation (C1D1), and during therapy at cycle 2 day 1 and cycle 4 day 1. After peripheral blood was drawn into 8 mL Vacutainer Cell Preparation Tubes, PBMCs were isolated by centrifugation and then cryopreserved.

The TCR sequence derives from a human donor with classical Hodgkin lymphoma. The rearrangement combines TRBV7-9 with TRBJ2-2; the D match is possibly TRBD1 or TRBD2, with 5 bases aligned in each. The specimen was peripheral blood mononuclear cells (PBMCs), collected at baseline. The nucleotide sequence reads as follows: TGTGCCAGCAGACGGGACCTCACCGGGGAGCTGTTTTTT. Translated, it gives CASRRDLTGELFF.